What follows are 29 T cell receptor beta chains derived from one specimen sequenced in a study of persistence of HIV-infected CD4 T cells. Their target antigens are unknown. Stimulation used 10 ug/mL lysate from CMV-infected fibroblasts. Memory cells lacking CD40L and CD69 with high CD45RO were sorted. The libraries were made with immunoSEQ version 4 in survey mode. Clones were read by immunoSEQ multiplex PCR, and TCRdb kept only the in-frame ones, dropping some. The data show tens of thousands of clones, around 75% seen once. Here the sequenced sample was CD4+ T cells sorted from PBMCs after approximately 20-hour stimulation, taken from a patient who received antiretroviral therapy. Receptors were obtained from an adult man with HIV who was CMV-seropositive.

This rearrangement joins TRBV7-3 to TRBJ2-3; 9 bases line up with TRBD2. Germline V lookup: CDR1 SGHTA, CDR2 FQGTGA. V lost 0 bases and J lost 6; bases outside the gene matches: 1. This CDR3 contains 14 residues. CDR3 amino acids: CASSLTAGGDTQYF. CDR3 nucleotides: TGTGCCAGCAGCTTAACGGCGGGAGGGGATACGCAGTATTTT. The entire variable domain, with the rest obtained from reference TRBV7-3 and TRBJ2-3, is as follows: GAGVSQTPSNKVTEKGKYVELRCDPISGHTALYWYRQSLGQGPEFLIYFQGTGAADDSGLPNDRFFAVRPEGSVSTLKIQRTERGDSAVYLCASSLTAGGDTQYFGPGTRLTVL.

The V and J genes are TRBV18 and TRBJ1-3; no reliable D call. The CDR3 contains 16 residues. V lost 1 base and J lost 4, with 14 bases in between. Germline CDR1 and CDR2: KGHSH and LQKENI. The CDR3 DNA follows: TGTGCCAGCTCACCACAGGACTCCCGACGGGGAAACACCATATATTTT. This encodes CASSPQDSRRGNTIYF.

The genes are TRBV18 and TRBJ2-7; no clear D gene. Trimming removed 0 bases from V and 5 bases from J, with 11 bases in between. This CDR3 is built from 14 residues. Germline CDR1 reads KGHSH; CDR2 reads LQKENI. The CDR3 DNA follows: TGTGCCAGCTCACCACCGTCCAGCCCCAACGAGCAGTACTTC. Protein: CASSPPSSPNEQYF.

The chain carries TRBV6-1 and TRBJ1-6; TRBD1 might be the D (5 bases). Trimming removed 1 base from V and 0 bases from J, with 10 bases in between. The CDR3 is 17 residues long. Germline-derived CDR1 and CDR2 are MNHNS and SASEGT. The CDR3 region is CASSEDSRVSYNSPLHF. In nucleotides, the CDR3 is TGTGCCAGCAGTGAAGACAGCAGGGTCTCCTATAATTCACCCCTCCACTTT.

This clone showed up just a few times. The rearrangement links TRBV11-3 to TRBJ2-7; tentative D call: TRBD1 (6 bases). Germline loops: CDR1 SGHNT, CDR2 YENEEA. The germline V and J ends were trimmed by 2 bases and 6 bases, with 14 bases remaining between them. There are 14 residues in the CDR3. Here the CDR3 reads CASSLFYRDTEQYF. The CDR3 region has the DNA TGTGCCAGCAGCTTATTCTATCGGGACACCGAGCAGTACTTC.

This chain joins TRBV20-1 and TRBJ1-2, with 9 bases aligning to TRBD1. Germline V gene data show CDR1 as DFQATT and CDR2 as SNEGSKA (reference sequence). J lost 7 bases, V lost 3 bases, and 6 bases had no gene match. There are 13 residues in the CDR3. The CDR3 protein is CSASEQGAPGYTF. CDR3 in DNA: TGCAGTGCTAGTGAACAGGGGGCCCCTGGCTACACCTTC.

CDR3 residues: CASSLGGLATYTGELFF. For the CDR3, the DNA is TGTGCCAGCAGCTTGGGGGGACTAGCTACTTACACCGGGGAGCTGTTTTTT. The chain employs TRBV5-4 and TRBJ2-2, with TRBD2 matching 9 bases. V lost 0 bases to trimming and J lost 3 bases; unmatched junction nucleotides: 6. Germline CDR1 and CDR2: SGHNT and YYREEE (reference sequence). This CDR3 is built from 17 residues.

The chain employs TRBV2 and TRBJ1-5; D not certain. Germline CDR1 and CDR2: SNHLY and FYNNEI. CDR3 length: 15 amino acids. V lost 5 bases to trimming and J lost 3 bases, with 14 bases between them. The CDR3 region has the DNA TGTGCCAGCAGTCAAGTCGGTGGATTCAATCAGCCCCAGCATTTT. This translates into CASSQVGGFNQPQHF.

This clone was detected a few times. The chain uses TRBV7-9 and TRBJ1-2, with a tentative D call TRBD1 (5 bases). Per germline, CDR1 SEHNR and CDR2 FQNEAQ (reference sequence). The CDR3 spans 14 residues. Trimming shortened V by 5 bases and J by 8 bases, and 18 bases separated the two germline ends. CDR3 amino acids: CASSRAGQGAGYTF. The CDR3 DNA reads as TGTGCCAGCAGCCGGGCCGGGCAGGGAGCCGGCTACACCTTC.

The chain carries TRBV5-4 and TRBJ2-7; 7 bases agree with TRBD1. Germline assignment: CDR1 SGHNT and CDR2 YYREEE (reference sequence). Trimming at V came to 1 base and at J to 7 bases, leaving 8 bases not matched to a gene. The CDR3 has 14 amino acids. In DNA form, the CDR3 reads TGTGCCAGCAGCTTGCAAAGGGGGCTCGAGGAGCAGTACTTC. Protein product: CASSLQRGLEEQYF.

The sample holds one count of this clone. The chain has TRBV7-8 and TRBJ2-1, with unresolved D. V lost 5 bases to trimming and J lost 0 bases, with 17 bases between them. This CDR3 is built from 17 residues. Germline CDR1 reads SGHVS; CDR2 reads FQNEAQ. CDR3 sequence (DNA): TGTGCCAGCAGCGCCTACTATCGAATCGTCTCCTACAATGAGCAGTTCTTC. The encoded protein is CASSAYYRIVSYNEQFF.

This clone was counted between two and nine times. The chain is built from TRBV18 and TRBJ1-3; 7 nucleotides agree with TRBD1. Germline values: CDR1 KGHSH, CDR2 LQKENI. This CDR3 is built from 16 residues. J gave up 0 bases and V 3 bases, and 5 bases lay outside the gene matches. The CDR3 protein is CASSPTGYDSGNTIYF. The DNA of the CDR3 is TGTGCCAGCTCACCGACAGGGTATGACTCTGGAAACACCATATATTTT.

The chain is built from TRBV7-9 and TRBJ2-1, with TRBD2 matching over 8 bases. CDR1 is SEHNR and CDR2 is FQNEAQ in the germline V gene (reference sequence). This CDR3 comprises 15 residues. J gave up 8 bases and V 2 bases, and 8 bases lay outside the gene matches. The CDR3 reads CASSLRGRTLDEQFF. The DNA for the CDR3 is TGTGCCAGCAGCTTACGCGGGAGGACCCTCGATGAGCAGTTCTTC.

This chain links TRBV7-2 with TRBJ2-1; TRBD1 aligns across 8 bases. The length of the CDR3 is 15 residues. Per the germline V gene, CDR1 is SGHTA and CDR2 is FQGNSA. Trimming removed 3 bases from V and 4 bases from J; junction bases left unmatched: 5. The CDR3 region is CASSFRQGLYNEQFF. CDR3 bases: TGTGCCAGCAGCTTTCGACAGGGGCTATACAATGAGCAGTTCTTC.

The chain recombines TRBV29-1 with TRBJ2-7; D remains ambiguous. There are 13 residues in the CDR3. Trimming took off 6 bases at V and 6 bases at J, with 18 bases between the two ends. Per the germline V gene, CDR1 is SQVTM and CDR2 is ANQGSEA. CDR3 nucleotide sequence: TGCAGCGTACAGACTCACCGCCGAGGCGAGCAGTACTTC. Its protein is CSVQTHRRGEQYF.

The rearrangement uses TRBV5-1 and TRBJ2-2; 8 nucleotides match TRBD1. The trim removed 4 bases at V and 0 bases at J, leaving 2 bases unmatched. There are 15 residues in the CDR3. Germline lookup yields CDR1 SGHRS and CDR2 YFSETQ. CDR3 bases: TGCGCCAGCAGCCCGGACAGGGCGAACACCGGGGAGCTGTTTTTT. This translates into CASSPDRANTGELFF.

V is TRBV15 and J is TRBJ1-3, with D possibly TRBD1 on 5 matching bases. Germline V gene data show CDR1 as LNHNV and CDR2 as YYDKDF (reference sequence). V was shortened by 5 bases and J by 4 bases, with 9 bases between the two germline ends. The CDR3 consists of 13 residues. The CDR3 DNA reads as TGTGCCACCAGCCCGGGACGGGGAAACACCATATATTTT. Protein sequence: CATSPGRGNTIYF.

The V call is TRBV18, the J call TRBJ2-7, with 8 bases aligning to TRBD1. Trimming cost V 4 bases and J 2 bases; bases outside gene matches: 4. CDR1 is KGHSH, CDR2 LQKENI, per germline. This CDR3 region has 14 residues. The CDR3 spells CASSQGQETYEQYF. The DNA for the CDR3 is TGTGCCAGCTCACAGGGACAGGAGACCTACGAGCAGTACTTC.

The chain uses TRBV5-6 and TRBJ1-2, with TRBD1 matching 9 bases. This CDR3 has 16 residues. Losses at the gene ends were 4 bases for V and 4 bases for J; bases not matched to a gene: 11. CDR1 SGHDT and CDR2 YYEEEE come from the germline V gene. The chain's CDR3 is CASSPGTGLSGYGYTF. The CDR3 region has the DNA TGTGCCAGCAGCCCGGGGACAGGGCTGTCGGGCTATGGCTACACCTTC.

A single count supports this clone. V usage is TRBV6-5 and J usage is TRBJ2-7; 8 nucleotides line up with TRBD2. The CDR3 consists of 13 residues. From germline, CDR1 is MNHEY and CDR2 SVGAGI. V gave up 11 bases and J gave up 3 bases; unmatched junction bases: 9. CDR3 DNA sequence: TGTGCCGTCCGGTTAGCGGGACTCTACGAGCAGTACTTC. This translates into CAVRLAGLYEQYF.

The chain carries TRBV18 and TRBJ1-1; D is undetermined. Per the germline V gene, CDR1 is KGHSH and CDR2 is LQKENI. This CDR3 has 15 amino acids. V lost 3 bases and J 0 bases, leaving 11 bases between the germline ends. The DNA of the CDR3 is TGTGCCAGCTCACCCCGGCCACAGCTGAACACTGAAGCTTTCTTT. Protein product: CASSPRPQLNTEAFF.

This clone has only one observation. Within the sample, other DNA sequences also encode this same CDR3. The rearrangement uses TRBV18 and TRBJ1-5; D gene unclear. The CDR3 covers 13 residues. Trimming removed 6 bases from V and 4 bases from J, with 10 bases in between. Germline lookup yields CDR1 KGHSH and CDR2 LQKENI. The CDR3 sequence: CASSRGGNQPQHF. CDR3 sequence (DNA): TGTGCCAGCTCGCGAGGAGGGAATCAGCCCCAGCATTTT.

The chain has TRBV5-5 and TRBJ1-5; D is unresolved. Germline CDR1 is SGHKS and CDR2 is YYEKEE (reference sequence). The CDR3 consists of 14 residues. V was pared by 4 bases and J by 9 bases, with 17 bases between. The CDR3: CASSQDGKTWPQHF. The CDR3, as DNA: TGTGCCAGCAGCCAGGACGGGAAAACATGGCCCCAGCATTTT.

There are a few counts of this clone. The genes are TRBV7-8 and TRBJ1-3, with D unresolved. The V end lost 0 bases, the J end lost 4 bases, and 7 bases lay between the germline ends. Germline V gene data show CDR1 as SGHVS and CDR2 as FQNEAQ. CDR3 size: 14 residues. In nucleotides, the CDR3 is TGTGCCAGCAGCTTAGCAGCATTAGGAAACACCATATATTTT. It translates to CASSLAALGNTIYF.

The chain combines TRBV27 with TRBJ1-5, with TRBD1 as a possible D gene (6 bases). This CDR3 contains 13 residues. The germline V gene has CDR1 MNHEY and CDR2 SMNVEV (reference sequence). Trimming removed 3 bases at V and 4 bases at J, with 7 bases between. DNA for the CDR3: TGTGCCAGCAGTTTCAGGGGTAATCAGCCCCAGCATTTT. Translated: CASSFRGNQPQHF.

This chain links TRBV29-1 with TRBJ1-3, with D possibly matching TRBD1 (5 bases). This CDR3 comprises 14 residues. The ends were cut back, 5 bases at V and 4 bases at J, with 15 bases in the middle. CDR1 and CDR2 from the germline V gene are SQVTM and ANQGSEA. Here the CDR3 reads CSVKDIREGNTIYF. The CDR3 DNA is TGCAGCGTTAAGGACATCCGAGAAGGAAACACCATATATTTT. Using reference TRBV29-1 and TRBJ1-3 for the parts outside the CDR3, the full variable domain is SAVISQKPSRDICQRGTSLTIQCQVDSQVTMMFWYRQQPGQSLTLIATANQGSEATYESGFVIDKFPISRPNLTFSTLTVSNMSPEDSSIYLCSVKDIREGNTIYFGEGSWLTVV.

The chain employs TRBV7-8 and TRBJ1-1; D remains unclear. Per germline, CDR1 SGHVS and CDR2 FQNEAQ. This CDR3 region has 13 residues. V was shortened by 6 bases and J by 0 bases, with 8 bases between the two germline ends. The CDR3 reads CASSRNMNTEAFF. Here the CDR3 DNA reads TGTGCCAGCAGTCGAAACATGAACACTGAAGCTTTCTTT.

The chain recombines TRBV9 with TRBJ1-2, with D hard to call. The CDR3 length is 15 residues. Germline CDR1 and CDR2: SGDLS and YYNGEE. The V gene lost 0 bases and the J gene lost 4 bases, with 13 bases spanning the gap. The CDR3, as DNA: TGTGCCAGCAGCGTAGGTGACCTAGCCCGCTATGGCTACACCTTC. It yields the protein CASSVGDLARYGYTF.

The rearrangement links TRBV14 to TRBJ1-1; D not certain. CDR3 length: 17 amino acids. Germline V lookup: CDR1 SGHDN, CDR2 FVKESK. V shed 4 bases and J shed 0 bases, with 18 bases lying between them. CDR3 loop: CASSRNTLPPMNTEAFF. As DNA, the CDR3 is TGTGCCAGCAGCCGAAACACCTTACCCCCTATGAACACTGAAGCTTTCTTT.